The 5 T cell receptor beta chains listed next were all sequenced from one sample in a study of blood T cell repertoires in COVID-19. This table comes from immunoSEQ multiplex PCR, and its TCRdb copy is limited to in-frame clones, with some not included. The top ten clones hold around 1.5% of a sample with 130,000 to 150,000 clones, roughly 90% of them seen once. The sequenced material came from peripheral blood. The source of these receptors is a human donor in a cohort sampled during active COVID-19.

This clone was counted once. The rearrangement uses TRBV7-2 and TRBJ2-7; the D gene is possibly TRBD2 (6 bases). Between the trimmed V and J ends, which lost 4 bases and 0 bases, there was a span of 13 bases. CDR3 length: 15 residues. Germline V gene data show CDR1 as SGHTA and CDR2 as FQGNSA. The CDR3 region is CASSSPPGLSYEQYF. CDR3 sequence (DNA): TGTGCCAGCAGCTCCCCTCCGGGACTCTCCTACGAGCAGTACTTC. Full variable domain (outside the CDR3, taken from reference TRBV7-2 and TRBJ2-7): GAGVSQSPSNKVTEKGKDVELRCDPISGHTALYWYRQSLGQGLEFLIYFQGNSAPDKSGLPSDRFSAERTGGSVSTLTIQRTQQEDSAVYLCASSSPPGLSYEQYFGPGTRLTVT.

The chain joins TRBV10-1 to TRBJ2-5; TRBD2 matches 10 bases. The CDR3 extends over 13 amino acids. Germline V gives CDR1 WNHNN, CDR2 SYGVQD (reference sequence). V lost 8 bases, J lost 6 bases, and 6 bases stayed unmatched. In nucleotides, the CDR3 is TGCGCCAGCGAGCGGGGGGGCTTGAAGACCCAGTACTTC. It specifies CASERGGLKTQYF.

This clone has only a few counts. This sequence joins TRBV6-1 and TRBJ1-5, with 10 bases that match TRBD1. The germline V gene has CDR1 MNHNS and CDR2 SASEGT. The CDR3 covers 20 residues. After removal of 4 bases from V and 0 bases from J, the junction contained 15 bases not matched to a gene. CDR3 protein: CASSGGEKTGGVRSNQPQHF. The CDR3 bases are TGTGCCAGCAGTGGGGGTGAGAAGACAGGGGGCGTACGTAGCAATCAGCCCCAGCATTTT.

The chain carries TRBV15 and TRBJ1-1; D remains ambiguous. The CDR3 contains 17 residues. V was trimmed by 0 bases and J by 0 bases, leaving 14 bases between them. Per germline, CDR1 LNHNV and CDR2 YYDKDF (reference sequence). CDR3 sequence (DNA): TGTGCCACCAGCAGAGATGCCGGGCAGACTATGAACACTGAAGCTTTCTTT. Encoded protein: CATSRDAGQTMNTEAFF.

This chain links TRBV5-6 with TRBJ2-7; 8 nucleotides align to TRBD1. CDR1 and CDR2 from the germline V gene are SGHDT and YYEEEE. The CDR3 extends over 14 amino acids. The V gene end was trimmed by 2 bases and the J gene end by 2 bases; junction bases not matched to a gene: 3. The DNA for the CDR3 is TGTGCCAGCAGCTTCCGGGACAGGACCTACGAGCAGTACTTC. Translating gives CASSFRDRTYEQYF.